This T cell receptor (beta chain) emerged from a study of cytomegalovirus exposure and HLA in healthy donors. Across the whole study: As an earlier analysis found, around 190 million T cells yielded 100 million to 130 million unique TCR beta sequences.

While unrecorded immune exposures were likely, the donors were nominally healthy when sampled. Comment on this clone: Its antigen is unknown.

The study ran its PCR with 60 Vbeta and 13 Jbeta primers. Clones were sequenced by immunoSEQ multiplex PCR, and TCRdb holds only the in-frame ones, with some missing. Its listing shows 100,000 to 150,000 clones. General study points: Rarity marked most TCR sequences, yet some public TCRs occurred in many donors. In a later analysis, V- and J-gene trimming of beta chains associated with a DCLRE1C missense variant, replicated independently.

The sequence derives from a man younger than 35 in good health and CMV-seronegative. Source material: PBMCs.

CDR3 in amino acids: CASSSGETQYF. CDR3 nucleotides: TGTGCCAGCAGTTCCGGAGAGACCCAGTACTTC. The chain is built from TRBV28 and TRBJ2-5; D gene unclear. The germline V and J ends were trimmed by 4 bases and 4 bases, with 4 bases remaining between them. Germline CDR1 reads MDHEN; CDR2 reads SYDVKM. The CDR3 is made up of 11 amino acids. Full variable domain (outside the CDR3, taken from reference TRBV28 and TRBJ2-5): DVKVTQSSRYLVKRTGEKVFLECVQDMDHENMFWYRQDPGLGLRLIYFSYDVKMKEKGDIPEGYSVSREKKERFSLILESASTNQTSMYLCASSSGETQYFGPGTRLLVL.